One and the same sample provided the 21 T cell receptor beta chains below, sequenced in a study of regulatory T cells in long-lasting Graves disease. With iRepertoire HTBI primers and Arm-PCR of CDR3 regions, TCR beta libraries were built. Using its own MiXCR run on the multiplex PCR reads, TCRdb lists one record per CDR3 protein. The repertoire holds around 450,000 distinct CDR3 sequences, with roughly 21% as singletons. The time point denotes: persistent/refractory GD, antithyroid drugs over 5 years with positive TRAb. PBMC-extracted RNA yielded the TCR library. The source material was peripheral blood mononuclear cells (PBMCs), sampled when the disease was refractory, from a patient treated with antithyroid drugs. These receptor sequences come from a female donor with Graves disease.

The chain is built from TRBV7-9 and TRBJ2-2; a weak D match, TRBD2 (7 bases). Trimming left V 4 bases short and J 6 bases short, with 24 bases between. CDR1 SEHNR and CDR2 FQNEAQ come from the germline V gene (reference sequence). The CDR3 is made up of 18 amino acids. CDR3 residues: CASSSFSTGGRFAGELFF. The CDR3 nucleotides are TGTGCCAGCAGCTCATTCTCGACGGGGGGCCGGTTCGCCGGGGAGCTGTTTTTT.

The rearrangement joins TRBV2 to TRBJ2-3, with 7 bases aligning to TRBD2. The germline gives CDR1 SNHLY, CDR2 FYNNEI. This CDR3 has 14 residues. V trimming: 6 bases; J trimming: 2 bases; junction bases outside the gene matches: 5. CDR3 sequence reads: CASSVGGTTDTQYF. As DNA, the CDR3 is TGTGCCAGCAGCGTCGGGGGGACCACAGATACGCAGTATTTT.

The sample holds a few counts of this clonotype. The chain combines TRBV3-1 with TRBJ1-2, with TRBD1 as a possible D gene (5 bases). The CDR3 runs 13 residues. Trimming cost V 1 base and J 7 bases, with 10 bases left between them. CDR1 is LGHDT, CDR2 YNNKEL, per germline (reference sequence). CDR3: CASSQGLGLGYTF. In DNA form, the CDR3 reads TGTGCCAGCAGCCAAGGATTGGGGCTTGGCTACACCTTC.

This chain links TRBV7-9 with TRBJ2-1; the D is unclear. The CDR3 loop spans 13 amino acids. V shed 6 bases and J shed 2 bases, with 8 bases lying between them. The germline gives CDR1 SEHNR, CDR2 FQNEAQ (reference sequence). CDR3 coding DNA: TGTGCCAGCAGAGGTACGGCCTACAATGAGCAGTTCTTC. As protein: CASRGTAYNEQFF.

This clonotype was found many times. The chain uses TRBV19 and TRBJ1-2; D is perhaps TRBD1 (6 bases). Between the trimmed V and J ends, which lost 3 bases and 8 bases, there was a span of 13 bases. Germline-derived CDR1 and CDR2 are LNHDA and SQIVND (reference sequence). The CDR3 spans 13 residues. CDR3 loop: CASSMGHVGGYTF. CDR3 nucleotide sequence: TGTGCCAGTAGTATGGGACACGTCGGCGGCTACACCTTC. The full variable domain, in which reference TRBV19 and TRBJ1-2 provide the parts outside the CDR3, is DGGITQSPKYLFRKEGQNVTLSCEQNLNHDAMYWYRQDPGQGLRLIYYSQIVNDFQKGDIAEGYSVSREKKESFPLTVTSAQKNPTAFYLCASSMGHVGGYTFGSGTRLTVV.

This clonotype was observed many times. This rearrangement joins TRBV2 to TRBJ2-5; TRBD1 or TRBD2 may be the D gene (5 bases each). Looked up from germline, CDR1 is SNHLY and CDR2 is FYNNEI. Trimming stripped 3 bases from V and 1 base from J, with 15 bases between. CDR3 length equals 16 residues. The CDR3 region is CASSEGDGEGQETQYF. Here the CDR3 DNA reads TGTGCCAGCAGTGAGGGGGACGGAGAGGGCCAAGAGACCCAGTACTTC.

This clonotype was seen many times. This sequence joins TRBV19 and TRBJ1-6, with unresolved D. V lost 3 bases, J lost 9 bases, and 15 bases lay in between. CDR1 and CDR2 from the germline V gene are LNHDA and SQIVND (reference sequence). The CDR3 sequence is 15 residues long. The CDR3 nucleotides read TGTGCCAGTAGTATGGCGGGTACCGCACGTTCACCCCTCCACTTT. As protein: CASSMAGTARSPLHF.

In its sample, this clonotype was seen a few times. V usage is TRBV7-9 and J usage is TRBJ2-3, with D perhaps given as TRBD1 or TRBD2 (5 bases each). The CDR3 contains 16 residues. V shed 5 bases and J shed 3 bases, with 18 bases lying between them. From germline, CDR1 is SEHNR and CDR2 FQNEAQ (reference sequence). The CDR3 spells CASSLSYPRETDTQYF. CDR3 bases: TGTGCCAGCAGCCTCAGCTACCCCAGGGAGACAGATACGCAGTATTTT.

This clonotype was seen ten or more times. The V gene is TRBV7-2, the J gene TRBJ2-2, with 9 bases that match TRBD2. The CDR3 spans 13 residues. Per germline, CDR1 SGHTA and CDR2 FQGNSA. V shed 5 bases, J shed 8 bases, and the junction held 3 bases outside the gene matches. CDR3 in amino acids: CASSTLAGGELFF. CDR3 coding DNA: TGTGCCAGCAGCACCCTAGCGGGAGGGGAGCTGTTTTTT.

This clonotype was seen ten or more times. The V and J genes are TRBV2 and TRBJ2-7; the match to TRBD2 covers 7 bases. This CDR3 is 14 amino acids long. Per germline, CDR1 SNHLY and CDR2 FYNNEI. V lost 4 bases, J lost 6 bases, and 9 bases stayed unmatched. The CDR3 loop reads CASSGWEREGEQYF. The CDR3 nucleotides are TGTGCCAGCAGTGGATGGGAAAGGGAGGGCGAGCAGTACTTC.

This clonotype has a handful of counts. The genes are TRBV7-9 and TRBJ1-2, with D perhaps TRBD1 (5 bases). The CDR3 is 12 amino acids. The V and J ends lost 2 bases and 6 bases respectively, with 7 bases between them. CDR1 and CDR2 (germline): SEHNR, FQNEAQ (reference sequence). The CDR3 loop reads CASSLIGDGYTF. The CDR3 DNA follows: TGTGCCAGCAGCTTAATAGGGGATGGCTACACCTTC.

This clonotype was seen many times. This chain connects TRBV20-1 to TRBJ1-5; unclear D gene. CDR1 DFQATT and CDR2 SNEGSKA come from the germline V gene (reference sequence). Trimming took off 0 bases at V and 6 bases at J, with 6 bases between the two ends. The CDR3 is 12 amino acids. CDR3 residues: CSARDLGQPQHF. The CDR3 region has the DNA TGCAGTGCTAGAGATCTGGGTCAGCCCCAGCATTTT.

This clonotype was seen repeatedly, ten times or more. The CDR3 protein is CASSLAGQQETQYF. CDR3 DNA sequence: TGTGCCAGCAGCTTAGCGGGCCAACAAGAGACCCAGTACTTC. The chain is built from TRBV7-2 and TRBJ2-5; D is undetermined. This CDR3 is built from 14 residues. Trimming removed 0 bases from V and 2 bases from J, with 7 bases in between. CDR1 is SGHTA, CDR2 FQGNSA, per germline.

In its sample, this clonotype was seen once. The rearrangement uses TRBV6-5 and TRBJ2-1, with 7 positions matching TRBD2. The ends lost 2 bases at V and 9 bases at J; junction bases unmatched: 1. This CDR3 is built from 12 residues. Germline CDR1 MNHEY, CDR2 SVGAGI. The CDR3 DNA reads as TGTGCCAGCAGTTACCCGGGGGGTGAGCAGTTCTTC. Amino acids: CASSYPGGEQFF.

As for this clonotype: This may stem from a read error, because a much larger clone lies one nucleotide away. V gene TRBV6-5 combines with J gene TRBJ2-1; D unresolved. Germline values: CDR1 MNHEY, CDR2 SVGAGI. CDR3 length: 14 amino acids. The CDR3 coding sequence is TGTGCCAGCAGTTACTCGATGGTTTACAGTGAGCAGTTCTTC. It yields the protein CASSYSMVYSEQFF.

Details on this clonotype: A read error may explain this, as a much larger clone is one base away. This chain links TRBV27 with TRBJ1-4; a weak D match, TRBD1 (6 bases). This CDR3 has 13 amino acids. Germline CDR1 and CDR2: MNHEY and SMNVEV (reference sequence). DNA for the CDR3: TGTGCCAGCGCCTTCGGGGGGCGTGAAAAACTGCTTTTT. Its protein product is CASAFGGREKLLF.

CDR3 bases: TGCAGCGCGTTAGTAGATACGCAGTATTTT. Its translation is CSALVDTQYF. This sequence joins TRBV29-1 and TRBJ2-3, with D unresolved. The CDR3 loop spans 10 amino acids. V dropped 7 bases and J dropped 5 bases, with 7 bases sitting between them. Looked up from germline, CDR1 is SQVTM and CDR2 is ANQGSEA.

The V gene is TRBV5-5, the J gene TRBJ1-1; D possibly corresponds to TRBD1 (5 bases). The germline V and J ends were trimmed by 2 bases and 4 bases, with 12 bases remaining between them. The CDR3 contains 14 residues. Germline CDR1 is SGHKS and CDR2 is YYEKEE (reference sequence). CDR3 region: CASSFSPGLTEAFF. CDR3 DNA: TGTGCCAGCAGCTTTAGCCCGGGACTCACTGAAGCTTTCTTT.

This clonotype was recorded many times. This chain joins TRBV25-1 and TRBJ2-7; D possibly corresponds to TRBD1 (5 bases). Germline CDR1 MGHDK, CDR2 SYGVNS. The CDR3 has 15 residues. V was clipped by 1 base and J by 3 bases, with 13 bases between them. CDR3 sequence: CASSEWAGKVYEQYF. Here the CDR3 DNA reads TGTGCCAGCAGTGAATGGGCAGGGAAAGTCTACGAGCAGTACTTC.

The CDR3 loop reads CATSTARANVLTF. DNA of the CDR3: TGTGCCACCAGCACTGCCCGGGCCAACGTCCTGACTTTC. This chain uses TRBV15 with TRBJ2-6; D unresolved. The germline CDR1 and CDR2 sequences are LNHNV and YYDKDF (reference sequence). V was clipped by 4 bases and J by 5 bases, with 6 bases between them. CDR3 size: 13 residues.

This clonotype has a count of ten or more. The gene calls are TRBV6-2 or TRBV6-3 and TRBJ1-4; 7 bases align to TRBD1. V trimming: 0 bases; J trimming: 10 bases; junction bases outside the gene matches: 5. Looked up from germline, CDR1 is MNHEY and CDR2 is SVGEGT. The length of the CDR3 is 14 residues. The CDR3 DNA reads as TGTGCCAGCAGTTACTCCGGACAGGAGCGAAAACTGTTTTTT. Amino acids: CASSYSGQERKLFF.